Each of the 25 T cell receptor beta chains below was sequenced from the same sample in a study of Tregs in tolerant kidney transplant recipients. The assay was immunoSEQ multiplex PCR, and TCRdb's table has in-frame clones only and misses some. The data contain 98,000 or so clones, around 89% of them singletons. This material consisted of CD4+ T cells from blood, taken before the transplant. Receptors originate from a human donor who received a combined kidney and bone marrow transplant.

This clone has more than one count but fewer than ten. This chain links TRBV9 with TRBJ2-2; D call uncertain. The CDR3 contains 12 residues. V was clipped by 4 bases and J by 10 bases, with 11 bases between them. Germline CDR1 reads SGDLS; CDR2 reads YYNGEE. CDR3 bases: TGTGCCAGCAGCACTGCCCGTTCGGAGCTGTTTTTT. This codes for CASSTARSELFF.

The CDR3 bases are TGCGCCAGCAGCCGCGGGACAGGGGATACCAAAAACATTCAGTACTTC. Its translation: CASSRGTGDTKNIQYF. This chain connects TRBV4-3 to TRBJ2-4; 10 bases agree with TRBD1. This CDR3 is built from 16 residues. CDR1 LGHNA and CDR2 YSLEER come from the germline V gene. V gave up 4 bases and J gave up 2 bases; unmatched junction bases: 5.

In DNA form, the CDR3 reads TGTGCCAGCAGTAACGCTCGAGGGAATCAACAAGAGACCCAGTACTTC. This gives the protein CASSNARGNQQETQYF. This rearrangement joins TRBV2 to TRBJ2-5, with D perhaps matching TRBD2 (5 bases). Trimming stripped 5 bases from V and 2 bases from J, with 18 bases between. There are 16 residues in the CDR3. Looked up from germline, CDR1 is SNHLY and CDR2 is FYNNEI. The full variable domain, with the rest looked up from reference TRBV2 and TRBJ2-5, is EPEVTQTPSHQVTQMGQEVILRCVPISNHLYFYWYRQILGQKVEFLVSFYNNEISEKSEIFDDQFSVERPDGSNFTLKIRSTKLEDSAMYFCASSNARGNQQETQYFGPGTRLLVL.

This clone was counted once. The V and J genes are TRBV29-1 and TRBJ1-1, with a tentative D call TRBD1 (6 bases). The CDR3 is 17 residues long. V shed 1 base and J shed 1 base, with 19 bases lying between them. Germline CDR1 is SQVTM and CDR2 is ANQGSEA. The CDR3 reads CSVEVGFWGGRNTEAFF. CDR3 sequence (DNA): TGCAGCGTTGAAGTGGGGTTTTGGGGGGGCAGGAACACTGAAGCTTTCTTT.

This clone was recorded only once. The CDR3 sequence is CASSMGTGRITSYNSPLHF. CDR3 coding DNA: TGTGCCAGTAGTATGGGGACAGGGCGGATTACCTCCTATAATTCACCCCTCCACTTT. The gene calls are TRBV19 and TRBJ1-6; 9 bases agree with TRBD1. Germline V gives CDR1 LNHDA, CDR2 SQIVND (reference sequence). The CDR3 sequence is 19 residues long. After removal of 3 bases from V and 0 bases from J, the junction contained 9 bases not matched to a gene.

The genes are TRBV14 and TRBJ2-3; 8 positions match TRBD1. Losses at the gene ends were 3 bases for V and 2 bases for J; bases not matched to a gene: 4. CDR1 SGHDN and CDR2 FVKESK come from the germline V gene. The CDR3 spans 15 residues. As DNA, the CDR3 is TGTGCCAGCAGCCAGCTGGACAGGGCCACAGATACGCAGTATTTT. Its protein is CASSQLDRATDTQYF.

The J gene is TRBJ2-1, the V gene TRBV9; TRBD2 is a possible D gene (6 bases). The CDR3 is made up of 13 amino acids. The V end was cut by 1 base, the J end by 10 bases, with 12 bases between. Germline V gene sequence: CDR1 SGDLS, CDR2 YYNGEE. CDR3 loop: CASSVRASAEQFF. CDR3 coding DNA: TGTGCCAGCAGCGTACGGGCTAGCGCGGAGCAGTTCTTC.

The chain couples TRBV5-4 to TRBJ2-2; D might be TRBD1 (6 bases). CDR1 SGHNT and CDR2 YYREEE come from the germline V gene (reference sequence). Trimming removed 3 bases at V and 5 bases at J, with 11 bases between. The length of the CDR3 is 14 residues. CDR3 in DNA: TGTGCCAGCAGCTCCGGACAGTGGACCGGGGAGCTGTTTTTT. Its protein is CASSSGQWTGELFF. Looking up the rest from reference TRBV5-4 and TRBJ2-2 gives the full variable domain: ETGVTQSPTHLIKTRGQQVTLRCSSQSGHNTVSWYQQALGQGPQFIFQYYREEENGRGNFPPRFSGLQFPNYSSELNVNALELDDSALYLCASSSGQWTGELFFGEGSRLTVL.

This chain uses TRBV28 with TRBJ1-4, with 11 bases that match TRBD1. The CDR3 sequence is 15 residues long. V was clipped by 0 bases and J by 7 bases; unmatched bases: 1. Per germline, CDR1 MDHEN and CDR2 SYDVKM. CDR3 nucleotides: TGTGCCAGCAGTTTATGGGACAGGGGGCTTGAAAAACTGTTTTTT. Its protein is CASSLWDRGLEKLFF.

This chain's CDR3 is CASSGGETQYF. In DNA form, the CDR3 reads TGTGCCAGCAGTGGGGGCGAGACCCAGTACTTC. The V gene is TRBV2, the J gene TRBJ2-5; maybe TRBD1 (5 bases). V was trimmed by 4 bases and J by 5 bases, leaving 5 bases between them. CDR1 is SNHLY and CDR2 is FYNNEI in the germline V gene. The CDR3 runs 11 residues.

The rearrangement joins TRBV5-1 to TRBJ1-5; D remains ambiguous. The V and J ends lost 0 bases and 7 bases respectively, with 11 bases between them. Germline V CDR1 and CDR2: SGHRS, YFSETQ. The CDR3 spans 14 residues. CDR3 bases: TGCGCCAGCAGCTTGGAGGGAGGAGAGCAGCCCCAGCATTTT. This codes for CASSLEGGEQPQHF.

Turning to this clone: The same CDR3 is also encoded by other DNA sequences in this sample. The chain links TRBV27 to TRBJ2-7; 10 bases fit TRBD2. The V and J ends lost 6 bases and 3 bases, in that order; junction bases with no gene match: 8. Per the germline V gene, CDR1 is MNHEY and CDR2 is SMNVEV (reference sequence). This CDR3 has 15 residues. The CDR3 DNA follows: TGTGCCAGCAGACCCGGGACTAGCGTGATCTACGAGCAGTACTTC. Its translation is CASRPGTSVIYEQYF.

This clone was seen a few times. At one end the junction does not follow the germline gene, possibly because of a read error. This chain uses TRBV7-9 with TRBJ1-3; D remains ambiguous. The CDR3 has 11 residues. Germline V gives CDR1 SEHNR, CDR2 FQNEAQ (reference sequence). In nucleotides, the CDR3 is TGTGCCAGCAGCTTGCTGTACAGCCCTACGTTT. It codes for CASSLLYSPTF.

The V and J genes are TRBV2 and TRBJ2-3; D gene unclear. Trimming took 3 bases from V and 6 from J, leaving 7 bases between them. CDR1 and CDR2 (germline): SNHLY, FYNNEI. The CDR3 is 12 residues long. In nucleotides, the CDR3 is TGTGCCAGCAGTGAGCAGGTGGATACGCAGTATTTT. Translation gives CASSEQVDTQYF.

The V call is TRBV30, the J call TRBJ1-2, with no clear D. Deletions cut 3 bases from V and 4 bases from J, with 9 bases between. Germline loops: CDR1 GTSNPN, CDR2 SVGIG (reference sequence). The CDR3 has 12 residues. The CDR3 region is CAWRGLGYGYTF. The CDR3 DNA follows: TGTGCCTGGAGGGGCTTGGGCTATGGCTACACCTTC.

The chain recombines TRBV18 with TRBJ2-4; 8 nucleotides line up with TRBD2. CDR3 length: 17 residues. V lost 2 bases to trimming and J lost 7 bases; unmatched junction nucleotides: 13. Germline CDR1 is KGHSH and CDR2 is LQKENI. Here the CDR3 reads CASSPGVFGRAGNIQYF. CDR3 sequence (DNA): TGTGCCAGCTCACCAGGGGTGTTCGGGAGGGCCGGTAACATTCAGTACTTC.

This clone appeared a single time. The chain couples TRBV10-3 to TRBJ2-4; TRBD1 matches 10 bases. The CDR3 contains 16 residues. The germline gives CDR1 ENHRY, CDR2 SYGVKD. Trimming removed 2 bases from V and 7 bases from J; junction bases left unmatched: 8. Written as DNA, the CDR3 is TGTGCCATCAGTGAGGCCTCCCGGACAGGGGGTAACATTCAGTACTTC. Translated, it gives CAISEASRTGGNIQYF.

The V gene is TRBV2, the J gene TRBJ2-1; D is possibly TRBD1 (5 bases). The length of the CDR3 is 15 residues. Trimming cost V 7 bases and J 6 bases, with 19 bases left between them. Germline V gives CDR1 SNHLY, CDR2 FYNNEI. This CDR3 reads CASTQEGVGVNEQFF. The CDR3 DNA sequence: TGTGCCAGCACTCAGGAAGGGGTAGGGGTCAATGAGCAGTTCTTC.

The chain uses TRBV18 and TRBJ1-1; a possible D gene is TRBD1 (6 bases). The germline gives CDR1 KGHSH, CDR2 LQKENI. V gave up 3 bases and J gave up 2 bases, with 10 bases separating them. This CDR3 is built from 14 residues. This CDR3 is CASSPGDTNTEAFF. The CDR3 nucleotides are TGTGCCAGCTCACCGGGGGACACCAACACTGAAGCTTTCTTT.

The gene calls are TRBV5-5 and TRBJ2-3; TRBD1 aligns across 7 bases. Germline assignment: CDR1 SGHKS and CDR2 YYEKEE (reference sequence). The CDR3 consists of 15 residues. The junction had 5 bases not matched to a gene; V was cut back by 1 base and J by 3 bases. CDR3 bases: TGTGCCAGCAGCTTGTCCGGGACAGAGACAGATACGCAGTATTTT. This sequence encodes CASSLSGTETDTQYF.

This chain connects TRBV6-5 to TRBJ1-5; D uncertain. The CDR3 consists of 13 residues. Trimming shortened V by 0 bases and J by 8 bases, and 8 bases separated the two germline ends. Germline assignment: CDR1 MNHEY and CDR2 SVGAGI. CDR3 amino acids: CASSYSRLEPQHF. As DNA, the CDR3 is TGTGCCAGCAGTTACTCGAGGCTGGAGCCCCAGCATTTT.

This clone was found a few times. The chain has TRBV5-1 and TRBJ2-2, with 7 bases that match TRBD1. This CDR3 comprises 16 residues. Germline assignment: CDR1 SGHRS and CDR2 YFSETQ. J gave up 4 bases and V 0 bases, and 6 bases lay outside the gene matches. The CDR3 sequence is CASSLDGRGSTGELFF. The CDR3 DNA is TGCGCCAGCAGCTTGGATGGCAGGGGGTCCACCGGGGAGCTGTTTTTT. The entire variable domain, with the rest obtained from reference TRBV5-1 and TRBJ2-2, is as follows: KAGVTQTPRYLIKTRGQQVTLSCSPISGHRSVSWYQQTPGQGLQFLFEYFSETQRNKGNFPGRFSGRQFSNSRSEMNVSTLELGDSALYLCASSLDGRGSTGELFFGEGSRLTVL.

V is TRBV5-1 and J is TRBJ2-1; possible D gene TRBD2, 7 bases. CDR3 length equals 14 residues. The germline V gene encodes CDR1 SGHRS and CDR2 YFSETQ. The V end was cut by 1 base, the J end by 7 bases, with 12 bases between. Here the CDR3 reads CASSLWGGINEQFF. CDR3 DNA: TGCGCCAGCAGCTTGTGGGGGGGCATAAATGAGCAGTTCTTC.

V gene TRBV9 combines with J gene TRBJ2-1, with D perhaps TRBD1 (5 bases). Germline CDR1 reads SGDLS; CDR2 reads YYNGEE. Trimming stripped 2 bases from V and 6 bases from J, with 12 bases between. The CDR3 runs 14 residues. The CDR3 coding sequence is TGTGCCAGCAGCGTTTACCAGGGCTCCAATGAGCAGTTCTTC. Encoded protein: CASSVYQGSNEQFF.

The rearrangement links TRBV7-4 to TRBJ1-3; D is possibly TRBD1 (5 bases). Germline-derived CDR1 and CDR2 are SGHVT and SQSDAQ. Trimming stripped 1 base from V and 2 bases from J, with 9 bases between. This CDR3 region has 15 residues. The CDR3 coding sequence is TGTGCCAGCAGCTTAGAAACGACAGCTGGAAACACCATATATTTT. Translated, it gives CASSLETTAGNTIYF.